Given below is one T cell receptor (beta chain) in context. Original analysis: Cell counts per sample came from amplifying reference gene primers. Assay: immunoSEQ multiplex PCR; the TCRdb copy retains only in-frame clones and omits some. V and J calls and clone size follow that table, whereas D and trimming were derived from the DNA. The sample gives roughly 200,000 clones, around 86% of which show up once; 3% to 3.5% is in the top ten. Germline V gene sequence: CDR1 KGHDR, CDR2 SFDVKD. Trimming took off 5 bases at V and 8 bases at J, with 17 bases between the two ends. This CDR3 spans 15 amino acids. This sample was included in a study of blood T cell repertoires in COVID-19.

This TCR derives from a man in his sixties with acute or convalescent COVID-19. This sequence joins TRBV24-1 and TRBJ1-4, with D tentatively TRBD1 (6 bases). The sample comprised peripheral blood. CDR3 sequence: CATSAPGTRKEKLFF. Written as DNA, the CDR3 is TGTGCCACCAGTGCCCCCGGGACACGGAAAGAAAAACTGTTTTTT.